Below, 15 T cell receptor beta chains from the same sample are listed, as sequenced in a study of blood T cell repertoires in COVID-19. Generated by immunoSEQ multiplex PCR, the TCRdb table keeps only in-frame clones and is missing some. The table shows about 150,000 clones, with 65% to 90% occurring only once. Sequenced material: peripheral blood. The receptors stem from a man in his 70s with acute or convalescent COVID-19.

The CDR3: CSALFGGAGHGYTF. In DNA, the CDR3 is TGCAGCGCCTTATTTGGGGGCGCAGGACATGGCTACACCTTC. The chain recombines TRBV29-1 with TRBJ1-2, with D maybe TRBD1 (6 bases). The CDR3 spans 14 residues. Trimming left V 7 bases short and J 6 bases short, with 21 bases between. Germline-derived CDR1 and CDR2 are SQVTM and ANQGSEA.

Only one count was recorded for this clone. The chain uses TRBV28 and TRBJ1-3; the D gene is possibly TRBD1 (6 bases). Germline loops: CDR1 MDHEN, CDR2 SYDVKM. V lost 6 bases, J lost 3 bases, and 15 bases lay in between. This CDR3 has 15 residues. In nucleotides, the CDR3 is TGTGCCAGCAGACAAAGACAGGCAGGTGGAAACACCATATATTTT. Amino acid sequence: CASRQRQAGGNTIYF.

This chain uses TRBV15 with TRBJ1-5, with D possibly being TRBD1 (6 bases). V was clipped by 1 base and J by 7 bases, with 8 bases between them. The CDR3 consists of 13 residues. Germline V lookup: CDR1 LNHNV, CDR2 YYDKDF (reference sequence). The CDR3 sequence: CATSRGGGQPQHF. DNA of the CDR3: TGTGCCACCAGCAGAGGAGGGGGACAGCCCCAGCATTTT.

Concerning this clone: A junction end diverges from the germline sequence, so it may reflect a read error. The chain combines TRBV7-7 with TRBJ2-5; 8 positions match TRBD1. Germline CDR1 reads SSHAT; CDR2 reads FNYEAQ (reference sequence). The length of the CDR3 is 15 residues. The CDR3 protein is CASSLGQERGETQYF. The CDR3, as DNA: TGTGCTAGCAGCTTGGGACAGGAGCGAGGAGAGACCCAGTACTTC. Complete variable domain (other parts from reference TRBV7-7 and TRBJ2-5): GAGVSQSPRYKVTKRGQDVTLRCDPISSHATLYWYQQALGQGPEFLTYFNYEAQPDKSGLPSDRFSAERPEGSISTLTIQRTEQRDSAMYRCASSLGQERGETQYFGPGTRLLVL.

The rearrangement joins TRBV11-3 to TRBJ1-3, with 7 bases lining up with TRBD1. The CDR3 runs 13 residues. Germline CDR1 SGHNT, CDR2 YENEEA. The DNA for the CDR3 is TGTGGCAAAACAGGGGACTCTGGAAACACCATATATTTT. Translated: CGKTGDSGNTIYF. The full variable domain, with the rest looked up from reference TRBV11-3 and TRBJ1-3, is EAGVVQSPRYKIIEKKQPVAFWCNPISGHNTLYWYLQNLGQGPELLIRYENEEAVDDSQLPKDRFSAERLKGVDSTLKIQPAELGDSAVYLCGKTGDSGNTIYFGEGSWLTVV.

The V gene is TRBV3-1 (or the pseudogene TRBV3-2), the J gene TRBJ2-7, with TRBD1 matching over 9 bases. CDR1 is LGHDT, CDR2 YNNKEL, per germline (reference sequence). J lost 3 bases, V lost 6 bases, and 6 bases had no gene match. This CDR3 has 14 amino acids. Here the CDR3 reads CASSSWDRDYEQYF. In nucleotides, the CDR3 is TGTGCCAGCAGTTCCTGGGACAGGGACTACGAGCAGTACTTC.

The chain is built from TRBV27 and TRBJ2-7, with TRBD1 as a possible D gene (7 bases). V lost 1 base and J lost 6, with 13 bases in between. CDR3 length equals 14 residues. CDR1 and CDR2 (germline): MNHEY, SMNVEV (reference sequence). DNA for the CDR3: TGTGCCAGCAGTTTATTTGGAGGGGGCCGCGAGCAGTACTTC. Residues: CASSLFGGGREQYF.

The rearrangement uses TRBV5-6 and TRBJ2-1; 9 bases are shared with TRBD1. J was trimmed by 10 bases and V by 1 base; bases with no gene match: 9. The CDR3 covers 15 residues. The germline V gene has CDR1 SGHDT and CDR2 YYEEEE. The CDR3 region is CASSLRDRVMWEQFF. The CDR3 DNA is TGTGCCAGCAGCTTGAGGGACAGGGTTATGTGGGAGCAGTTCTTC. Complete variable domain (other parts from reference TRBV5-6 and TRBJ2-1): DAGVTQSPTHLIKTRGQQVTLRCSPKSGHDTVSWYQQALGQGPQFIFQYYEEEERQRGNFPDRFSGHQFPNYSSELNVNALLLGDSALYLCASSLRDRVMWEQFFGPGTRLTVL.

The chain carries TRBV19 and TRBJ2-5; 8 positions agree with TRBD1. Germline V gene lookup returns CDR1 LNHDA and CDR2 SQIVND (reference sequence). V shed 5 bases, J shed 5 bases, and the junction held 13 bases outside the gene matches. The CDR3 extends over 16 amino acids. CDR3 region: CASSARDRSVWETQYF. CDR3 coding DNA: TGTGCCAGTAGTGCCCGGGACAGGTCGGTTTGGGAGACCCAGTACTTC.

The chain is built from TRBV2 and TRBJ2-7; the D gene is possibly TRBD1 (5 bases). CDR1 SNHLY and CDR2 FYNNEI come from the germline V gene. Between the trimmed V and J ends, which lost 3 bases and 7 bases, there was a span of 16 bases. CDR3 length equals 14 residues. The DNA of the CDR3 is TGTGCCAGCAGTGAGGTAAAGGGGCCCGGGGAGCAGTACTTC. Protein sequence: CASSEVKGPGEQYF.

The CDR3 DNA reads as TGTGCCAGCAGTCAACTCGCGGGGGGCGGGACCCAGTACTTC. Protein product: CASSQLAGGGTQYF. The J gene is TRBJ2-5, the V gene TRBV28; 8 bases are a match to TRBD2. J lost 7 bases, V lost 5 bases, and 9 bases had no gene match. CDR1 and CDR2 (germline): MDHEN, SYDVKM. The CDR3 sequence is 14 residues long.

CDR3 sequence (DNA): TGTGCCAGCAGCACTTTGACAGGGGGAGAGGAGCTGTTTTTT. Its translation: CASSTLTGGEELFF. The chain links TRBV7-9 to TRBJ2-2; TRBD1 agrees at 9 bases. This CDR3 spans 14 amino acids. Germline assignment: CDR1 SEHNR and CDR2 FQNEAQ (reference sequence). The J segment lost 10 bases and the V segment lost 5 bases, leaving 8 bases of the junction unmatched. The variable domain in full, with the rest retrieved from reference TRBV7-9 and TRBJ2-2, is DTGVSQNPRHKITKRGQNVTFRCDPISEHNRLYWYRQTLGQGPEFLTYFQNEAQLEKSRLLSDRFSAERPKGSFSTLEIQRTEQGDSAMYLCASSTLTGGEELFFGEGSRLTVL.

This clone was observed a single time. This chain joins TRBV5-1 and TRBJ2-3; 10 positions match TRBD2. Germline V gives CDR1 SGHRS, CDR2 YFSETQ. The V segment lost 0 bases and the J segment 8 bases; nucleotides outside the gene matches: 6. The CDR3 runs to 15 residues. CDR3 sequence: CASSLGTSGGSTQYF. The CDR3 DNA follows: TGCGCCAGCAGCTTGGGGACTAGCGGAGGGAGTACGCAGTATTTT.

The chain has TRBV4-1 and TRBJ2-1; maybe TRBD2 (6 bases). The V gene's germline CDR1 is MGHRA and CDR2 YSYEKL. This CDR3 is 16 amino acids long. V was trimmed by 3 bases and J by 3 bases, leaving 15 bases between them. CDR3 loop: CASSQTTSSIYNEQFF. For the CDR3, the DNA is TGCGCCAGCAGCCAGACCACTAGCAGTATCTACAATGAGCAGTTCTTC.

The chain uses TRBV29-1 and TRBJ2-3, with no clear D. Germline V gene data show CDR1 as SQVTM and CDR2 as ANQGSEA. Trimming shortened V by 7 bases and J by 0 bases, and 5 bases separated the two germline ends. The CDR3 extends over 11 amino acids. For the CDR3, the DNA is TGCAGCGGCCGGAGCACAGATACGCAGTATTTT. Protein: CSGRSTDTQYF.